The 31 T cell receptor beta chains given below trace back to one sample, sequenced in a study of brain metastases from non-small cell lung cancer. Sequencing used immunoSEQ multiplex PCR; TCRdb keeps in-frame clones, though not all of them. Of more than 1,200 clones detected, approximately 79% appear once; the ten largest clones hold under 20%. Specimen: tumor-adjacent normal tissue. Source of these receptors: a donor aged 40 or over with non-small cell lung cancer.

This clone was counted once. The chain links TRBV6-5 to TRBJ1-6, with D unresolved. The CDR3 is 13 amino acids. The V and J ends lost 7 bases and 7 bases respectively, with 11 bases between them. In germline, CDR1 is MNHEY, CDR2 SVGAGI. The CDR3 reads CASTLGSNSPLHF. In nucleotides, the CDR3 is TGTGCCAGCACCTTGGGATCCAATTCACCCCTCCACTTT.

The chain combines TRBV5-8 with TRBJ1-1, with a weak D call TRBD1 (6 bases). CDR1 and CDR2 (germline): SGHTS, YDEGEE. V gave up 1 base and J gave up 7 bases, with 20 bases separating them. The CDR3 length is 16 residues. CDR3 bases: TGTGCCAGCAGCTTGTGGATCAGGGGTTACTACGGTGAAGCTTTCTTT. Residues: CASSLWIRGYYGEAFF. Together with reference TRBV5-8 and TRBJ1-1, the CDR3 gives the full variable domain: EAGVTQSPTHLIKTRGQQATLRCSPISGHTSVYWYQQALGLGLQFLLWYDEGEERNRGNFPPRFSGRQFPNYSSELNVNALELEDSALYLCASSLWIRGYYGEAFFGQGTRLTVV.

CDR3 in amino acids: CASSLGVGVVPYEQYF. The CDR3 DNA reads as TGTGCCAGCAGCTTAGGAGTCGGGGTGGTCCCCTACGAGCAGTACTTC. The chain is built from TRBV7-2 and TRBJ2-7, with D perhaps matching TRBD2 (5 bases). V was clipped by 1 base and J by 2 bases, with 15 bases between them. The germline V gene encodes CDR1 SGHTA and CDR2 FQGNSA. This CDR3 has 16 residues.

V gene TRBV2 combines with J gene TRBJ1-2, with TRBD1 matching over 10 bases. CDR3 length: 15 amino acids. Trimming at V came to 6 bases and at J to 7 bases, leaving 11 bases not matched to a gene. From germline, CDR1 is SNHLY and CDR2 FYNNEI. CDR3 in amino acids: CASRPLGTGEPGYTF. Written as DNA, the CDR3 is TGTGCCAGCAGGCCTTTGGGGACAGGGGAGCCTGGCTACACCTTC.

This clone was recorded a few times. This sample includes further DNA sequences coding for the same CDR3. This chain joins TRBV5-6 and TRBJ2-5, with 7 bases aligning to TRBD2. The J segment lost 1 base and the V segment lost 4 bases, leaving 4 bases of the junction unmatched. The CDR3 covers 14 residues. Looked up from germline, CDR1 is SGHDT and CDR2 is YYEEEE. The CDR3 spells CASSPGGSQETQYF. DNA of the CDR3: TGTGCCAGCAGCCCGGGAGGAAGCCAAGAGACCCAGTACTTC.

The gene calls are TRBV5-8 and TRBJ2-3; 10 nucleotides match TRBD1. V trimming: 4 bases; J trimming: 5 bases; junction bases outside the gene matches: 7. The CDR3 covers 15 residues. In germline, CDR1 is SGHTS, CDR2 YDEGEE. The CDR3 bases are TGTGCCAGCAGCCCGGACAGGGGGGCCGAAGATACGCAGTATTTT. The encoded protein is CASSPDRGAEDTQYF. The full variable domain, its missing parts supplied by reference TRBV5-8 and TRBJ2-3, is EAGVTQSPTHLIKTRGQQATLRCSPISGHTSVYWYQQALGLGLQFLLWYDEGEERNRGNFPPRFSGRQFPNYSSELNVNALELEDSALYLCASSPDRGAEDTQYFGPGTRLTVL.

The chain recombines TRBV19 with TRBJ2-7; tentative D call: TRBD1 (6 bases). V was shortened by 3 bases and J by 6 bases, with 15 bases between the two germline ends. Germline V gene data show CDR1 as LNHDA and CDR2 as SQIVND (reference sequence). The CDR3 is made up of 14 amino acids. The CDR3 sequence: CASSIGTPFREQYF. The DNA for the CDR3 is TGTGCCAGTAGTATCGGGACACCATTCCGCGAGCAGTACTTC. The entire variable domain, with the rest obtained from reference TRBV19 and TRBJ2-7, is as follows: DGGITQSPKYLFRKEGQNVTLSCEQNLNHDAMYWYRQDPGQGLRLIYYSQIVNDFQKGDIAEGYSVSREKKESFPLTVTSAQKNPTAFYLCASSIGTPFREQYFGPGTRLTVT.

V and J are TRBV20-1 and TRBJ2-5; possibly TRBD2 for D (6 bases). The V gene's germline CDR1 is DFQATT and CDR2 SNEGSKA (reference sequence). The CDR3 is 9 amino acids. CDR3 DNA sequence: TGCAGCGCGGGGGAGACCCAGTACTTC. It encodes CSAGETQYF.

The chain links TRBV2 to TRBJ1-4; a weak D match, TRBD1 (5 bases). The CDR3 sequence is 15 residues long. CDR1 and CDR2 (germline): SNHLY, FYNNEI. Trimming removed 8 bases at V and 0 bases at J, with 13 bases between. The CDR3 here is CASLKQGATNEKLFF. The DNA for the CDR3 is TGTGCCAGCTTAAAGCAAGGGGCAACTAATGAAAAACTGTTTTTT.

This clone was seen a single time. The rearrangement links TRBV2 to TRBJ2-7; D is perhaps TRBD1 or TRBD2 (5 bases each). The CDR3 extends over 14 amino acids. In germline, CDR1 is SNHLY, CDR2 FYNNEI. Trimming removed 8 bases from V and 0 bases from J, with 14 bases in between. The CDR3 DNA reads as TGTGCCAGCGAAGGGACGGCGAACTCCTACGAGCAGTACTTC. Its protein product is CASEGTANSYEQYF. The whole variable domain, filled in from reference TRBV2 and TRBJ2-7, reads EPEVTQTPSHQVTQMGQEVILRCVPISNHLYFYWYRQILGQKVEFLVSFYNNEISEKSEIFDDQFSVERPDGSNFTLKIRSTKLEDSAMYFCASEGTANSYEQYFGPGTRLTVT.

J is TRBJ1-5 and V is TRBV1; the DNA was not compared with TRBD1, the D call given in the table. TRBV1 is noted as a pseudogene. The CDR3 is 18 amino acids. As DNA, the CDR3 is TGCACCAGCAGCCAAGAAAAGACGGCAGCTCCCTCCAGGCAGCCCCAGCATTTT. Its translation: CTSSQEKTAAPSRQPQHF.

The rearrangement uses TRBV7-9 and TRBJ2-7; TRBD1 or TRBD2 may be the D gene (5 bases each). The CDR3 runs to 17 residues. Between the trimmed V and J ends, which lost 5 bases and 2 bases, there was a span of 22 bases. From germline, CDR1 is SEHNR and CDR2 FQNEAQ (reference sequence). CDR3 sequence reads: CASSLSGSGTATYEQYF. DNA of the CDR3: TGTGCCAGCAGCCTAAGCGGTTCCGGGACCGCAACCTACGAGCAGTACTTC. Full variable domain (missing parts from reference TRBV7-9 and TRBJ2-7): DTGVSQNPRHKITKRGQNVTFRCDPISEHNRLYWYRQTLGQGPEFLTYFQNEAQLEKSRLLSDRFSAERPKGSFSTLEIQRTEQGDSAMYLCASSLSGSGTATYEQYFGPGTRLTVT.

J is TRBJ1-1 and V is TRBV7-2, with D possibly matching TRBD1 (5 bases). The CDR3 length is 16 residues. The V gene lost 1 base and the J gene lost 3 bases, with 15 bases spanning the gap. Looked up from germline, CDR1 is SGHTA and CDR2 is FQGNSA. CDR3 coding DNA: TGTGCCAGCAGCTTAGACATTAGGGGAAGGGACACTGAAGCTTTCTTT. Its translation: CASSLDIRGRDTEAFF.

The chain recombines TRBV4-3 with TRBJ1-2; D call uncertain. The CDR3 is 15 residues long. V lost 0 bases to trimming and J lost 4 bases, with 12 bases between them. Germline V CDR1 and CDR2: LGHNA, YSLEER. CDR3 in amino acids: CASSQDVGKFYGYTF. CDR3 bases: TGCGCCAGCAGCCAAGATGTTGGCAAATTCTATGGCTACACCTTC.

This chain links TRBV28 with TRBJ2-7; TRBD1 matches at 9 bases. Trimming at V came to 4 bases and at J to 2 bases, leaving 6 bases not matched to a gene. CDR1 is MDHEN and CDR2 is SYDVKM in the germline V gene. The CDR3 contains 15 residues. CDR3: CASSYTGGITYEQYF. As DNA, the CDR3 is TGTGCCAGCAGTTATACAGGGGGCATCACCTACGAGCAGTACTTC.

The chain couples TRBV2 to TRBJ2-3; TRBD2 matches at 8 bases. The ends lost 6 bases at V and 6 bases at J; junction bases unmatched: 8. The CDR3 spans 14 residues. CDR1 and CDR2 from the germline V gene are SNHLY and FYNNEI. CDR3 sequence: CASSLGLAMDTQYF. CDR3 sequence (DNA): TGTGCCAGCAGCCTTGGACTAGCCATGGATACGCAGTATTTT.

The gene calls are TRBV2 and TRBJ1-5; D unresolved. The germline V gene encodes CDR1 SNHLY and CDR2 FYNNEI. This CDR3 comprises 14 residues. The V and J ends lost 5 bases and 0 bases respectively, with 8 bases between them. The CDR3, as DNA: TGTGCCAGCAGTTCTTGGGGTAGCAATCAGCCCCAGCATTTT. Encoded protein: CASSSWGSNQPQHF.

This clone was seen only once. The V and J genes are TRBV10-3 and TRBJ1-1; D is undetermined. In germline, CDR1 is ENHRY, CDR2 SYGVKD. V was shortened by 0 bases and J by 0 bases, with 8 bases between the two germline ends. This CDR3 has 15 amino acids. The CDR3 bases are TGTGCCATCAGTGAGTCCAAGAGCATGAACACTGAAGCTTTCTTT. Translating gives CAISESKSMNTEAFF.

This chain connects TRBV19 to TRBJ2-1; D unresolved. Trimming took off 5 bases at V and 2 bases at J, with 16 bases between the two ends. Germline loops: CDR1 LNHDA, CDR2 SQIVND (reference sequence). CDR3 length: 16 residues. The CDR3 spells CASSPTGQVPYNEQFF. CDR3 bases: TGTGCCAGTAGTCCGACCGGCCAGGTCCCCTACAATGAGCAGTTCTTC.

On this clone itself: A read error may be the cause here, since a much bigger clone is one base away. At the DNA level, this CDR3 is encoded by other sequences in the same sample as well. J is TRBJ1-2 and V is TRBV29-1; D gene unclear. Trimming shortened V by 6 bases and J by 5 bases, and 7 bases separated the two germline ends. This CDR3 contains 10 residues. The germline V gene has CDR1 SQVTM and CDR2 ANQGSEA. The CDR3 protein is CSVAYYGYTF. As DNA, the CDR3 is TGCAGCGTCGCGTATTATGGCTACACCTTC.

The sample holds a few counts of this clone. The V gene is TRBV27, the J gene TRBJ1-6; D possibly corresponds to TRBD1 (5 bases). V dropped 3 bases and J dropped 2 bases, with 8 bases sitting between them. Germline lookup yields CDR1 MNHEY and CDR2 SMNVEV (reference sequence). CDR3 size: 15 residues. CDR3: CASSFRAPYNSPLHF. In DNA form, the CDR3 reads TGTGCCAGCAGTTTCAGGGCCCCCTATAATTCACCCCTCCACTTT.

J is TRBJ2-2 and V is TRBV19; 9 bases are a match to TRBD2. Germline values: CDR1 LNHDA, CDR2 SQIVND (reference sequence). The CDR3 has 14 amino acids. Trimming took 2 bases from V and 5 from J; bases not matched to a gene: 0. Here the CDR3 DNA reads TGTGCCAGTAGTATACTAGCGGGGACCGGGGAGCTGTTTTTT. Protein sequence: CASSILAGTGELFF. Combining the CDR3 with reference TRBV19 and TRBJ2-2 gives the whole variable domain DGGITQSPKYLFRKEGQNVTLSCEQNLNHDAMYWYRQDPGQGLRLIYYSQIVNDFQKGDIAEGYSVSREKKESFPLTVTSAQKNPTAFYLCASSILAGTGELFFGEGSRLTVL.

The chain couples TRBV9 to TRBJ1-1; TRBD1 agrees at 7 bases. The V gene end was trimmed by 3 bases and the J gene end by 5 bases; junction bases not matched to a gene: 10. Looked up from germline, CDR1 is SGDLS and CDR2 is YYNGEE. CDR3 length: 15 amino acids. As DNA, the CDR3 is TGTGCCAGCAGCGCGCAGCAGGGGGAGGTTACTGAAGCTTTCTTT. It encodes CASSAQQGEVTEAFF.

The V and J genes are TRBV24-1 and TRBJ2-5; D may correspond to TRBD1 or TRBD2 (7 bases each). The CDR3 is 18 amino acids. Germline assignment: CDR1 KGHDR and CDR2 SFDVKD. V was trimmed by 4 bases and J by 0 bases, leaving 20 bases between them. In DNA form, the CDR3 reads TGTGCCACCAGTGACCGAGGGAGGGGGCAGCCGTACCAAGAGACCCAGTACTTC. It yields the protein CATSDRGRGQPYQETQYF.

This clone was detected a few times. The V call is TRBV7-8, the J call TRBJ1-5; no firm D call. This CDR3 region has 13 residues. Germline-derived CDR1 and CDR2 are SGHVS and FQNEAQ. Trimming cost V 1 base and J 6 bases, with 7 bases left between them. Here the CDR3 reads CASSLGRPQPQHF. The CDR3, as DNA: TGTGCCAGCAGCTTAGGCAGGCCTCAGCCCCAGCATTTT.

The V call is TRBV28, the J call TRBJ1-2, with 9 bases identical to TRBD1. This CDR3 region has 14 residues. The ends lost 4 bases at V and 4 bases at J; junction bases unmatched: 4. Looked up from germline, CDR1 is MDHEN and CDR2 is SYDVKM. CDR3 amino acids: CASSYTGGVYGYTF. CDR3 bases: TGTGCCAGCAGTTACACAGGGGGCGTCTATGGCTACACCTTC.

The chain uses TRBV7-2 and TRBJ2-3; 8 positions agree with TRBD2. CDR1 is SGHTA and CDR2 is FQGNSA in the germline V gene. After removal of 5 bases from V and 5 bases from J, the junction contained 6 bases not matched to a gene. This CDR3 comprises 14 residues. CDR3 protein: CASSQVAGGDTQYF. DNA of the CDR3: TGTGCCAGCAGCCAGGTGGCGGGGGGAGATACGCAGTATTTT.

For the CDR3, the DNA is TGTGCCATCAGTGAGGGCCTCAGTGATCTCAGCTACGAGCAGTACTTC. It translates to CAISEGLSDLSYEQYF. The chain recombines TRBV10-3 with TRBJ2-7; D unclear. The CDR3 totals 16 residues. Germline V gene lookup returns CDR1 ENHRY and CDR2 SYGVKD. Trimming left V 2 bases short and J 3 bases short, with 17 bases between.

This clone showed up just a few times. J is TRBJ1-5 and V is TRBV18, with D maybe TRBD1 (5 bases). Germline-derived CDR1 and CDR2 are KGHSH and LQKENI. The CDR3 extends over 18 amino acids. The ends were cut back, 3 bases at V and 0 bases at J, with 18 bases in the middle. The CDR3 DNA reads TGTGCCAGCTCACCTTTGGCCAGGGTAGTTTATAGCAATCAGCCCCAGCATTTT. Its translation is CASSPLARVVYSNQPQHF.

The J gene is TRBJ2-7, the V gene TRBV7-8; D remains unclear. V gave up 1 base and J gave up 0 bases, with 4 bases separating them. CDR3 length: 13 amino acids. Per germline, CDR1 SGHVS and CDR2 FQNEAQ. The CDR3 reads CASSLGDSYEQYF. CDR3 bases: TGTGCCAGCAGCTTAGGCGACTCCTACGAGCAGTACTTC.

J is TRBJ1-2 and V is TRBV7-2; 7 nucleotides agree with TRBD1. Per germline, CDR1 SGHTA and CDR2 FQGNSA. This CDR3 has 15 residues. The J segment lost 5 bases and the V segment lost 5 bases, leaving 11 bases of the junction unmatched. The CDR3 spells CASSPLSGQSYGYTF. DNA for the CDR3: TGTGCCAGCAGCCCATTATCGGGACAGAGTTATGGCTACACCTTC.